This TCR beta chain was found in a study of Ad26.COV2.S vaccination and SARS-CoV-2 variants. The overall study: Vaccine-arm donor from the placebo-controlled COV1001 Ad26.COV2.S trial. Overall study findings and caveats: Vaccine recipients surpassed placebo recipients in spike-specific TCR breadth. Reportedly, spike-specific CD8+ and CD4+ T cell responses achieved substantial breadth once vaccination had taken place.

The treatment here: over 15 received Ad26.COV2.S at low or high dose, single or two shots; several received placebo; per-sample allocation not given. Sample collection was performed on day 63 after the first vaccine or placebo injection. Based in Boston, the donor was an adult of 18-55 years. Worth noting for this clone: The antigen remains unidentified. Other DNA sequences of this sample code for an identical CDR3.

Clones were read by immunoSEQ multiplex PCR, and TCRdb kept only the in-frame ones, dropping some. The table includes 330,000 or so clones, roughly 88% detected once. The CDR3 is made up of 13 amino acids. Trimming pared 5 bases from V and 1 base from J, leaving 8 bases between. This sequence joins TRBV12-3 or TRBV12-4 and TRBJ1-1; D not certain. The source of this sequence is a person between 18 and 60 years old who received the Ad26.COV2.S COVID-19 vaccine or a placebo. The sequencing used peripheral blood, collected in a trial of Ad26.COV2.S vaccine versus placebo. CDR3 sequence reads: CASSRQENTEAFF. The CDR3, as DNA: TGTGCCAGCAGTAGGCAAGAGAACACTGAAGCTTTCTTT.